This T cell receptor beta chain was obtained from a study of OX40 agonist ivuxolimab in advanced cancers. CDR3 length: 14 amino acids. Deletions cut 4 bases from V and 4 bases from J, with 8 bases between. Germline V CDR1 and CDR2: MDHEN, SYDVKM. Sequenced by immunoSEQ multiplex PCR; TCRdb stores in-frame clones only, minus some. Here the sample spans tens of thousands of clones, 80% to 90% being singletons. The material sequenced was CD4+ or CD8+ T cells sorted from blood, taken in a trial of the OX40 agonist ivuxolimab. V is TRBV28 and J is TRBJ2-6; possibly TRBD1 or TRBD2 for D (5 bases each). This sequence was found in an adult with an advanced solid tumor such as melanoma, head and neck, liver or kidney cancer. The CDR3 DNA reads TGTGCCAGCAGTTCAGGGACCGGGGCCAACGTCCTGACTTTC. It specifies CASSSGTGANVLTF.